This TCR beta chain came from a study of blood T cell repertoires in COVID-19. Germline V gene data show CDR1 as SGHAT and CDR2 as FQNNGV. This CDR3 comprises 15 residues. Trimming removed 1 base from V and 2 bases from J; junction bases left unmatched: 4. Profiled with immunoSEQ multiplex PCR; TCRdb holds only in-frame clones, not every one. The sample lists hundreds of thousands of clones, 89% occurring once. The chain has TRBV11-2 and TRBJ2-5, with TRBD2 matching over 7 bases. The sample taken for sequencing was peripheral blood. The source of this sequence is a man aged 18 to 29 with COVID-19, enrolled during active disease. As DNA, the CDR3 is TGTGCCAGCAGCTTAGTGGGGGGGGATCAAGAGACCCAGTACTTC. Translating gives CASSLVGGDQETQYF.